A selection of T cell receptor beta chains follows, all from one sample in a study of regulatory T cells in long-lasting Graves disease. TCRdb analysed the multiplex PCR reads with MiXCR anew, one entry per CDR3 protein. Among approximately 400,000 distinct CDR3 sequences listed, approximately 12% were seen once. Another study also made use of these data, one on T cells in Graves' hyperthyroidism and ophthalmopathy.

Material: peripheral blood mononuclear cells (PBMCs), obtained at new diagnosis, from a patient treated with antithyroid drugs. The receptor set was obtained from a young woman with Graves disease. Both conserved end residues are part of each CDR3. A D gene is named only where the DNA matches it firmly. Size tells how often a clone was seen (once, few, many) or the class of an expanded clone, and some rows leave it out.

clone_size: few; j_call: TRBJ1-5; v_call: TRBV4-3; d_call: TRBD1; cdr3_aa: CASSQLQGFEDQPQHF; cdr3_nt: TGCGCCAGCAGCCAGCTACAGGGGTTCGAAGATCAGCCCCAGCATTTT
clone_size: many; j_call: TRBJ2-7; v_call: TRBV20-1; d_call: TRBD2; cdr3_aa: CSAPRTSGRKQYF; cdr3_nt: TGCAGTGCTCCCAGGACTAGCGGGAGGAAGCAGTACTTC
clone_size: many; j_call: TRBJ1-1; v_call: TRBV19; d_call: .; cdr3_aa: CASSWPGGSTEAFF; cdr3_nt: TGTGCCAGTAGTTGGCCGGGTGGATCCACTGAAGCTTTCTTT
clone_size: many; j_call: TRBJ2-3; v_call: TRBV6-1; d_call: TRBD2; cdr3_aa: CASSPGTNTDTQYF; cdr3_nt: TGTGCCAGCAGTCCCGGGACTAACACAGATACGCAGTATTTT
clone_size: many; j_call: TRBJ2-5; v_call: TRBV11-2; d_call: .; cdr3_aa: CASSLDHQGVGWETQYF; cdr3_nt: TGTGCCAGCAGCTTAGATCACCAGGGCGTGGGTTGGGAGACCCAGTACTTC
clone_size: many; j_call: TRBJ2-1; v_call: TRBV20-1; d_call: .; cdr3_aa: CSAALVIHNEQFF; cdr3_nt: TGCAGTGCCGCCCTGGTAATCCACAATGAGCAGTTCTTC
clone_size: .; j_call: TRBJ1-5; v_call: TRBV10-2; d_call: TRBD1; cdr3_aa: CASTDRTGSDQPQHF; cdr3_nt: TGCGCCAGCACGGACCGGACAGGGTCAGATCAGCCCCAGCATTTT
clone_size: once; j_call: TRBJ2-6; v_call: TRBV5-6; d_call: .; cdr3_aa: CASSLPTVSGANVLTF; cdr3_nt: TGTGCCAGCAGCTTGCCAACAGTCTCTGGGGCCAACGTCCTGACTTTC
clone_size: many; j_call: TRBJ2-1; v_call: TRBV20-1; d_call: .; cdr3_aa: CSARVGTPRTEQFF; cdr3_nt: TGCAGTGCTAGAGTCGGGACCCCCAGGACTGAGCAGTTCTTC
clone_size: many; j_call: TRBJ1-6; v_call: TRBV6-1; d_call: .; cdr3_aa: CASSDLGLFYNSPLHF; cdr3_nt: TGTGCCAGCAGTGATCTTGGACTTTTCTATAATTCACCCCTCCACTTT
clone_size: .; j_call: TRBJ1-5; v_call: TRBV10-3; d_call: .; cdr3_aa: CAISDSTGWDNQPQHF; cdr3_nt: TGTGCCATCAGTGACTCGACAGGATGGGACAATCAGCCCCAGCATTTT
clone_size: many; j_call: TRBJ2-6; v_call: TRBV28; d_call: TRBD2; cdr3_aa: CASSPISGRAGANVLTF; cdr3_nt: TGTGCCAGCAGTCCCATTAGCGGGAGGGCTGGGGCCAACGTCCTGACTTTC
clone_size: many; j_call: TRBJ2-5; v_call: TRBV28; d_call: .; cdr3_aa: CASSLYRFTARSDDQYF; cdr3_nt: TGTGCCAGCAGTTTATATCGTTTCACGGCCCGTTCTGACGACCAGTACTTC
clone_size: .; j_call: TRBJ2-1; v_call: TRBV5-1; d_call: TRBD1; cdr3_aa: CASSHPGTGISYNEQFF; cdr3_nt: TGCGCCAGCAGCCACCCTGGGACAGGGATCTCCTACAATGAGCAGTTCTTC
clone_size: .; j_call: TRBJ1-5; v_call: TRBV7-8; d_call: .; cdr3_aa: CASSFWAGVNQPQHF; cdr3_nt: TGTGCCAGCAGCTTTTGGGCAGGGGTCAATCAGCCCCAGCATTTT
clone_size: .; j_call: TRBJ2-7; v_call: TRBV6-1; d_call: TRBD2; cdr3_aa: CASSRSGIAGEQYF; cdr3_nt: TGTGCCAGCAGTCGAAGCGGGATAGCGGGCGAGCAGTACTTC
clone_size: few; j_call: TRBJ2-1; v_call: TRBV27; d_call: TRBD2; cdr3_aa: CASTRLAGPGDEQFF; cdr3_nt: TGTGCCAGCACCAGACTAGCGGGGCCCGGCGATGAGCAGTTCTTC
clone_size: many; j_call: TRBJ1-2; v_call: TRBV11-2; d_call: .; cdr3_aa: CASSVEGGVYGYTF; cdr3_nt: TGTGCCAGCAGCGTTGAGGGGGGCGTCTATGGCTACACCTTC
clone_size: few; j_call: TRBJ2-1; v_call: TRBV5-6; d_call: TRBD1; cdr3_aa: CASSLGDRSYNEQFF; cdr3_nt: TGTGCCAGCAGCTTGGGGGACAGGTCCTACAATGAGCAGTTCTTC
clone_size: many; j_call: TRBJ2-5; v_call: TRBV6-2/TRBV6-3; d_call: .; cdr3_aa: CASSYTRGTENEETQYF; cdr3_nt: TGTGCCAGCAGCTACACCCGGGGCACGGAAAACGAAGAGACCCAGTACTTC
clone_size: many; j_call: TRBJ1-6; v_call: TRBV27; d_call: .; cdr3_aa: CASSLSAGSKSPLHF; cdr3_nt: TGTGCCAGCAGTTTATCGGCAGGGAGCAAGTCACCCCTCCACTTT
clone_size: many; j_call: TRBJ2-5; v_call: TRBV28; d_call: .; cdr3_aa: CASSFGGWWRETQYF; cdr3_nt: TGTGCCAGCAGTTTTGGGGGATGGTGGAGGGAGACCCAGTACTTC
clone_size: many; j_call: TRBJ1-5; v_call: TRBV4-1; d_call: .; cdr3_aa: CASSRNRDANQPQHF; cdr3_nt: TGCGCCAGCAGCCGAAACCGGGACGCCAATCAGCCCCAGCATTTT
clone_size: many; j_call: TRBJ2-1; v_call: TRBV7-3; d_call: .; cdr3_aa: CASSSRIRGDEQFF; cdr3_nt: TGTGCCAGCAGCTCTCGAATCCGGGGCGATGAGCAGTTCTTC
clone_size: many; j_call: TRBJ2-5; v_call: TRBV25-1; d_call: .; cdr3_aa: CASSELTRDEETQYF; cdr3_nt: TGTGCCAGCAGTGAGCTGACTAGGGATGAAGAGACCCAGTACTTC
clone_size: many; j_call: TRBJ1-1; v_call: TRBV14; d_call: .; cdr3_aa: CASSKTTERRLEAFF; cdr3_nt: TGTGCCAGCAGCAAAACGACCGAAAGGAGACTTGAAGCTTTCTTT
clone_size: few; j_call: TRBJ2-1; v_call: TRBV6-2/TRBV6-3; d_call: .; cdr3_aa: CASSYGTQGPSSYNEQFF; cdr3_nt: TGTGCCAGCAGTTACGGGACACAGGGCCCTAGCTCCTACAATGAGCAGTTCTTC
clone_size: few; j_call: TRBJ2-1; v_call: TRBV5-1; d_call: .; cdr3_aa: CASVLGTSLHAKDEQFF; cdr3_nt: TGCGCCAGCGTACTGGGGACTTCTCTACATGCCAAAGATGAGCAGTTCTTC
clone_size: few; j_call: TRBJ1-3; v_call: TRBV20-1; d_call: .; cdr3_aa: CSAREGGSRGTIYF; cdr3_nt: TGCAGTGCTAGAGAGGGAGGGTCCAGAGGCACCATATATTTT
clone_size: few; j_call: TRBJ2-5; v_call: TRBV5-1; d_call: .; cdr3_aa: CASSPGPGETQYF; cdr3_nt: TGCGCCAGCAGCCCCGGGCCGGGGGAGACCCAGTACTTC
clone_size: .; j_call: TRBJ2-1; v_call: TRBV19; d_call: TRBD2; cdr3_aa: CASAGGRSYNEQFF; cdr3_nt: TGTGCCAGTGCGGGGGGCCGATCCTACAATGAGCAGTTCTTC
clone_size: many; j_call: TRBJ1-6; v_call: TRBV15; d_call: TRBD1; cdr3_aa: CATSVRTGLDSPLHF; cdr3_nt: TGTGCCACCAGCGTCCGGACAGGGCTGGACTCACCCCTCCACTTT
clone_size: many; j_call: TRBJ2-3; v_call: TRBV7-2; d_call: TRBD1; cdr3_aa: CASSSSGTGRLDTQYF; cdr3_nt: TGTGCCAGCAGCTCCTCCGGGACAGGGCGGTTGGATACGCAGTATTTT
clone_size: many; j_call: TRBJ1-6; v_call: TRBV7-3; d_call: TRBD1; cdr3_aa: CASRFLTGTDNSPLHF; cdr3_nt: TGTGCCAGCAGGTTTCTTACTGGGACAGATAATTCACCCCTCCACTTT
clone_size: few; j_call: TRBJ2-7; v_call: TRBV14; d_call: .; cdr3_aa: CASSQDPTGYRGYEQYF; cdr3_nt: TGTGCCAGCAGCCAAGACCCCACAGGGTACCGGGGCTACGAGCAGTACTTC
clone_size: many; j_call: TRBJ2-5; v_call: TRBV5-1; d_call: TRBD2; cdr3_aa: CASSLSPFGLAGEETQYF; cdr3_nt: TGCGCCAGCAGCTTGTCGCCTTTTGGACTAGCGGGGGAAGAGACCCAGTACTTC
clone_size: .; j_call: TRBJ2-5; v_call: TRBV6-5; d_call: .; cdr3_aa: CASSYQLAGTQYF; cdr3_nt: TGTGCCAGCAGTTACCAACTGGCGGGGACCCAGTACTTC